This TCR beta chain is drawn from a study of blood T cell repertoires in COVID-19. The CDR3 is made up of 11 amino acids. CDR1 and CDR2 (germline): SEHNR, FQNEAQ (reference sequence). Between the trimmed V and J ends, which lost 5 bases and 4 bases, there was a span of 6 bases. Using immunoSEQ multiplex PCR, the repertoire was profiled, and TCRdb retains in-frame clones only, with some absent. Among around 290,000 clones listed, roughly nine tenths were seen once. The chain links TRBV7-9 to TRBJ2-7, with D hard to call. Sequencing was carried out using PBMCs or T cells enriched from blood (not recorded which). The clonotype originates from a woman under 30 who had recovered from COVID-19. DNA for the CDR3: TGTGCCAGCAGCCGAGAATACGAGCAGTACTTC. Its protein product is CASSREYEQYF.